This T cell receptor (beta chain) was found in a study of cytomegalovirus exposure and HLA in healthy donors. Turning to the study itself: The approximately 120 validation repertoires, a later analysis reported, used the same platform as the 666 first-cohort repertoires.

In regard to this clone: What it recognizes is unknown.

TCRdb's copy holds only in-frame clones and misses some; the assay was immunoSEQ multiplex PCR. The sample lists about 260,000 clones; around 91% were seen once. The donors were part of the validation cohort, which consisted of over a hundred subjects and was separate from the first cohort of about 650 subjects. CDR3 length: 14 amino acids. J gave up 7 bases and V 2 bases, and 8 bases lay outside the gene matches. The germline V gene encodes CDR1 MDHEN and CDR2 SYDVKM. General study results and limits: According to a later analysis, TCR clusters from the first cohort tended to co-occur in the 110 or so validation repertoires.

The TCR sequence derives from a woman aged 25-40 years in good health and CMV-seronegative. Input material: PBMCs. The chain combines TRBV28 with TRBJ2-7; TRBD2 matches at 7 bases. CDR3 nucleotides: TGTGCCAGCAGTTTAGGCGGGAGCCGTCGGGAGCAGTACTTC. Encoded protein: CASSLGGSRREQYF.